This T cell receptor beta chain was sequenced in a study of OX40 agonist ivuxolimab in advanced cancers. Whole-study context: Of mixed ages from about 23 to 90 and averaging approximately 60 years, the group was around 78% male. Partial responses were seen in three patients, one with hepatocellular carcinoma and two with cutaneous melanoma. General study findings and limits: Antigen specificity of clonally expanded peripheral T cells was not established.

V lost 1 base to trimming and J lost 4 bases; unmatched junction nucleotides: 3. The CDR3 spans 15 residues. CDR1 is WSHSY and CDR2 is SAAADI in the germline V gene. Data came from immunoSEQ multiplex PCR; TCRdb stores just in-frame clones and leaves some out. The sample consists of around 79,000 clones, 88% of them appearing once. The table lists this clone with a count of one. Its antigen remains unknown. Sequencing was performed on CD4+ or CD8+ T cells sorted from blood, taken in a trial of the OX40 agonist ivuxolimab. The origin of this receptor is an adult with an advanced solid tumor such as melanoma, head and neck, liver or kidney cancer. This rearrangement joins TRBV10-2 to TRBJ1-5; 8 nucleotides align to TRBD1. This CDR3 reads CASSEFGQGNQPQHF. CDR3 nucleotides: TGCGCCAGCAGTGAGTTCGGACAGGGAAATCAGCCCCAGCATTTT.